The rows below give T cell receptor beta chains drawn from one sample of a study of identifying expanded T cells in peripheral blood. Some clones are missing from TCRdb's copy, which holds only in-frame ones; the method was immunoSEQ multiplex PCR. The table shows approximately 110,000 clones, with around nine tenths occurring only once. Sequencing was done on a sample of blood. Receptors were obtained from a person aged 18 to 75 in good health. Both conserved end residues are part of each CDR3. The D gene is left open where the match is weak. The size entry is marked missing in some rows and otherwise reads once, few, many or a size class.

D gene,J gene,V gene,clone size,CDR3 DNA,CDR3 protein
.,TRBJ1-2,TRBV6-5,.,TGTGCCAGCAGTTACTCGAGTAGGGACCTTAGGGGCTACACCTTC,CASSYSSRDLRGYTF
.,TRBJ1-6,TRBV7-2,.,TGTGCCAGCAGCTTAGCGCGATGGGGGAGCTCCTATAATTCACCCCTCCACTTT,CASSLARWGSSYNSPLHF
.,TRBJ2-7,TRBV5-1,.,TGCGCCAGCAGCTTTATCGACCACGAGCAGTACTTC,CASSFIDHEQYF
.,TRBJ1-5,TRBV7-8,.,TGTGCCAGCAGCTTAGTGGCCTACCCTAGCAATCAGCCCCAGCATTTT,CASSLVAYPSNQPQHF
.,TRBJ2-2,TRBV6-5,.,TGTGCCAGCAGTTACGGACCAGGCACCGGGGAGCTGTTTTTT,CASSYGPGTGELFF
TRBD2,TRBJ2-7,TRBV4-2,.,TGTGCCAGCAGCTTAAGCGGACTAGCGGGGGGGCCTAGCTCCTACGAGCAGTACTTC,CASSLSGLAGGPSSYEQYF
.,TRBJ2-2,TRBV7-2,.,TGTGCCAGCAGCTTTCGGGCCGGGGAGCTGTTTTTT,CASSFRAGELFF
TRBD1,TRBJ1-3,TRBV2,.,TGTGCCAGCAGTGAAGAGACAGGGAAACCCTCTGGAAACACCATATATTTT,CASSEETGKPSGNTIYF
.,TRBJ2-7,TRBV5-5,once,TGTGCCAGCAGCCAGACCGGGACACGACCCTACGAGCAGTACTTC,CASSQTGTRPYEQYF
.,TRBJ2-7,TRBV2,.,TGTGCCAGCCGATCCTCCTACGAGCAGTACTTC,CASRSSYEQYF
.,TRBJ1-6,TRBV7-2,.,TGTGCCAGCAGCTTACAGGGCCCGGTCGAAGACGAGTCACCCCTCCACTTT,CASSLQGPVEDESPLHF
TRBD2,TRBJ2-5,TRBV11-2,.,TGTGCCAGCAGCTCCTCCTACGGGGGGGAGACCCAGTACTTC,CASSSSYGGETQYF
.,TRBJ2-3,TRBV9,.,TGTGCCAGCAGCGTAGCTACAGGGGAGGCAGATACGCAGTATTTT,CASSVATGEADTQYF
.,TRBJ2-3,TRBV28,.,TGTGCCAGCAGTTTGGGGAGTACGCAGTATTTT,CASSLGSTQYF
.,TRBJ1-2,TRBV19,.,TGTGCCAGTAGAACTGGAGCTAACTATGGCTACACCTTC,CASRTGANYGYTF
TRBD1,TRBJ2-7,TRBV4-3,.,TGCGCCAGCAGCCAAGAACCGGGACAGTCCTCCTACGAGCAGTACTTC,CASSQEPGQSSYEQYF
.,TRBJ1-5,TRBV15,.,TGTGCCACCAGAGCCGGGGGGCCCAATCAGCCCCAGCATTTT,CATRAGGPNQPQHF
TRBD1,TRBJ2-3,TRBV10-1,.,TGCGCCAGCAGCGACAAACCGGACAGGGGACGCACAGATACGCAGTATTTT,CASSDKPDRGRTDTQYF
.,TRBJ2-1,TRBV6-5,once,TGTGCCAGCAGTTACCCCACGGCAGGGACCCAGGTCTTC,CASSYPTAGTQVF
TRBD2,TRBJ2-3,TRBV11-2,.,TGTGCCAGCAGCTTAATTCGTAGCGGGGGGCGCACAGATACGCAGTATTTT,CASSLIRSGGRTDTQYF
.,TRBJ1-5,TRBV5-1,.,TGCGCCAGCAGCCCCCTTGGGGGAGAAGGGGAGCCCCAGCATTTT,CASSPLGGEGEPQHF
.,TRBJ2-3,TRBV4-3,.,TGCGCCAGCAGCCAAGGGGCAGCGGACCTCACAGATACGCAGTATTTT,CASSQGAADLTDTQYF
.,TRBJ1-2,TRBV7-8,.,TGTGCCAGCAGCTTACTTCGCAGGGAGAGATATGGCTACACCTTC,CASSLLRRERYGYTF
.,TRBJ2-1,TRBV11-2,.,TGTGCCAGCAGCTTAGCTCCGAGGGGGGAAAGTACGGGTGAGCAGTTCTTC,CASSLAPRGESTGEQFF